A selection of T cell receptor beta chains follows, all from one sample in a study of OX40 agonist ivuxolimab in advanced cancers. This table comes from immunoSEQ multiplex PCR, and its TCRdb copy is limited to in-frame clones, with some not included. The top ten hold less than 6% of the sample, which has approximately 74,000 clones, around nine tenths seen once. Specimen: CD4+ or CD8+ T cells sorted from blood, collected in a trial of the OX40 agonist ivuxolimab. Receptor source: an adult with an advanced solid tumor such as melanoma, head and neck, liver or kidney cancer. Each CDR3 is given with its conserved first and last residue.

>TRBJ1-1|TRBV5-6
CASRSTGMNTEAFF
>TRBJ1-2|TRBV25-1
CASSELGGGWDGYTF
>TRBJ1-5|TRBV7-9
CASSSDPSHQPQHF
>TRBJ2-2|TRBV6-5
CASSPGTTNTGELFF
>TRBJ1-5|TRBV28
CASSPSGPPEQHF
>TRBJ1-1|TRBV9
CASSSGQRAEAFF
>TRBJ1-1|TRBV18
CASSSGTRQLNTEAFF
>TRBJ1-1|TRBV5-5
CASSLEAGWVNTEAFF
>TRBJ1-5|TRBV27
CASSLSGASNQPQHF
>TRBJ1-4|TRBV28
CASSDLVATNEKLFF
>TRBJ2-6|TRBV11-2
CASSKQIKQQSRANVLTF
>TRBJ1-1|TRBV27
CASSWEGRLDEAFF
>TRBJ1-1|TRBV19
CASSTGSSNTEAFF
>TRBJ2-7|TRBV19
CASSFAGYTDEQYF
>TRBJ2-2|TRBV10-2
CASSPIPGEGRGRYTGELFF
>TRBJ2-5|TRBV19
CASSMTGTGVETQYF
>TRBJ2-3|TRBV7-3
CASSPRAGRLTDTQYF
>TRBJ2-7|TRBV6-5
CASSPSGSRSYEQYF
>TRBJ2-2|TRBV28
CASSLLKRSTGELFF
>TRBJ2-1|TRBV19
CASTPSTRGNWGEQFF
>TRBJ2-3|TRBV7-9
CASRAQQGYFSDTQYF
>TRBJ1-3|TRBV28
CATGLRGSGNTIYF
>TRBJ2-7|TRBV13
CTSSPPGLPGEQYF
>TRBJ1-2|TRBV29-1
CSVEGGMAFNYGYTF
>TRBJ2-5|TRBV5-8
CASSFFQGQETQYF
>TRBJ1-1|TRBV27
CASSPFLNTEAFF
>TRBJ2-3|TRBV6-1
CASSEWASGTSDTQYF
>TRBJ1-4|TRBV4-3
CASSQSDRVDEKLFF
>TRBJ2-6|TRBV9
CASSVAGANVLTF
>TRBJ2-3|TRBV4-3
CASSQDRGVWGTDTQYF
>TRBJ1-4|TRBV11-2
CASSLAARNEKLFF
>TRBJ2-5|TRBV9
CASSSTSGGIETQYF
>TRBJ1-6|TRBV27
CASTPSVGQANSPLHF
>TRBJ2-1|TRBV7-9
CASSLRYNEQFF
>TRBJ2-5|TRBV7-8
CASSTSDREGLAGPQETQYF
>TRBJ2-1|TRBV4-3
CASSPTGTLYNEQFF
>TRBJ2-1|TRBV5-6
CASSLGGHSSYNEQFF
>TRBJ2-3|TRBV5-6
CASSLLAGGADTQYF
>TRBJ1-1|TRBV7-9
CASSPRRGLTTEAFF
>TRBJ1-3|TRBV19
CASSISTPSGNTIYF
>TRBJ2-3|TRBV7-3
CASSLNPSWRGNTQYF
>TRBJ2-7|TRBV7-2
CASSPEVYEQYF
>TRBJ2-7|TRBV25-1
CASSDRGFYEQYF
>TRBJ1-5|TRBV27
CASSGGDSNQPQHF
>TRBJ1-1|TRBV7-9
CASSPQKGAEAFF
>TRBJ2-2|TRBV4-1
CASSQDRTGVRSGELFF
>TRBJ2-7|TRBV27
CASRIQGGTYEQYF
>TRBJ2-7|TRBV21-1
CASSKEWGTGSYEQYF
>TRBJ1-1|TRBV7-9
CASSLIRNEYMGAEAFF
>TRBJ1-4|TRBV6-1
CASSEDAGDNEKLFF
>TRBJ1-4|TRBV4-3
CASSQGVSNEKLFF
>TRBJ1-4|TRBV28
CASSLWGGDRVVEKLFF
>TRBJ2-1|TRBV7-9
CASSTMDLSSYNEQFF
>TRBJ2-5|TRBV5-8
CASSAGRTIQETQYF
>TRBJ1-5|TRBV27
CASSLRSGDSNQPQHF
>TRBJ2-3|TRBV9
CASTTGLAGGPVEADTQYF